The clone carrying this T cell receptor (beta chain) was observed at least ten times. The antigen is unknown. The yield of each sequencing run was over 160 million TCR-beta sequences from 15-18 subjects. TCRdb re-analysed the 5' RACE reads in MiXCR, keeping a single row per CDR3 protein. The data show about 35,000 distinct CDR3 sequences, with roughly 3.8% seen just once and 2.2% held by the top ten. This sample is drawn from a study of neurological immune-mediated disorders. Study-wide results and limits: When grouped phylogenetically, the repertoires of 18 of the 34 multiple sclerosis patients fell together in one related-CDR3 cluster, which is a possible signature.

The CDR3 totals 11 residues. Germline V gives CDR1 SEHNR, CDR2 FQNEAQ (reference sequence). The V end lost 2 bases, the J end lost 3 bases, and 1 base lay between the germline ends. J is TRBJ2-5 and V is TRBV7-9; no clear D gene. The material sequenced was PBMCs. The source is a man aged 25-40 years with multiple sclerosis. In DNA form, the CDR3 reads TGTGCCAGCAGCTTAAAAGAGACCCAGTACTTC. This sequence encodes CASSLKETQYF.